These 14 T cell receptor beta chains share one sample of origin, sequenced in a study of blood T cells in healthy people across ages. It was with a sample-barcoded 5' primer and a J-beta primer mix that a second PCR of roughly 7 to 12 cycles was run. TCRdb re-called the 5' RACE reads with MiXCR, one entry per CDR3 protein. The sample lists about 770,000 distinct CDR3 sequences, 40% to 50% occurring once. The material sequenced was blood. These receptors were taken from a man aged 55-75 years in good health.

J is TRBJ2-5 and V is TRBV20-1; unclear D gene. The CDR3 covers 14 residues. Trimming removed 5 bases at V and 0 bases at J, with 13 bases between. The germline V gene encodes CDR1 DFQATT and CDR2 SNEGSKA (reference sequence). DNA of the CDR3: TGCAGTGCTGGAGTTCCTGGATACCAAGAGACCCAGTACTTC. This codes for CSAGVPGYQETQYF.

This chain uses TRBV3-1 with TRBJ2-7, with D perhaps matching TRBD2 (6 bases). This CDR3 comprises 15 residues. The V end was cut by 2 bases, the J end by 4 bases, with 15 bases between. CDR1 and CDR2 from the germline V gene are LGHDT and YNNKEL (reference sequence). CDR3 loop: CASSQQSPGGYEQYF. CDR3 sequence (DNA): TGTGCCAGCAGCCAACAAAGCCCTGGGGGGTACGAGCAGTACTTC.

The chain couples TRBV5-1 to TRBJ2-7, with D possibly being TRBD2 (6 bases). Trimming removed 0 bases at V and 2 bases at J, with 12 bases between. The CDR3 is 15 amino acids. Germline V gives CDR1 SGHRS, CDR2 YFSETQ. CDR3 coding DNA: TGCGCCAGCAGCTTGGACGCGGGACGCCCCTACGAGCAGTACTTC. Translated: CASSLDAGRPYEQYF.

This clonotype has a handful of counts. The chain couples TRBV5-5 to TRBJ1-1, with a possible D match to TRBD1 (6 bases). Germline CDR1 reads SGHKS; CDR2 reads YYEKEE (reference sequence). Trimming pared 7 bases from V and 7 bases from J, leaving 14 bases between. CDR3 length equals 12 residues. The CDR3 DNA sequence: TGTGCCAGCGGGAGGACAGCCGGTGAAGCTTTCTTT. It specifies CASGRTAGEAFF.

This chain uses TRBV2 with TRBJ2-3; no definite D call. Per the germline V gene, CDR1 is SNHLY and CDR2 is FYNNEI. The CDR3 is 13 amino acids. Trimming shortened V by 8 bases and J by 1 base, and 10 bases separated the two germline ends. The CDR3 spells CASDFARTDTQYF. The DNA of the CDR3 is TGTGCCAGCGACTTCGCCCGCACAGATACGCAGTATTTT.

CDR3 sequence: CSQLAGDNEQFF. CDR3 nucleotides: TGCAGCCAACTAGCGGGGGACAATGAGCAGTTCTTC. V gene TRBV20-1 combines with J gene TRBJ2-1; 11 positions match TRBD2. Germline CDR1 DFQATT, CDR2 SNEGSKA (reference sequence). CDR3 length: 12 residues.

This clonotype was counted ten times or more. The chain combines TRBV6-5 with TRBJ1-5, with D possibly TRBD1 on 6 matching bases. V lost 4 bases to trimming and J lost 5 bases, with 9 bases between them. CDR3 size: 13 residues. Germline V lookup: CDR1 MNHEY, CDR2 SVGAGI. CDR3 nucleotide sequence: TGTGCCAGCAGTTGGAGGACAGATCAGCCCCAGCATTTT. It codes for CASSWRTDQPQHF.

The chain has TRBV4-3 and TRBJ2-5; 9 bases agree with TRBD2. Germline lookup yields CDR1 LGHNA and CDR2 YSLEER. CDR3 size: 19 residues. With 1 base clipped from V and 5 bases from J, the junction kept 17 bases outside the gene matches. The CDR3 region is CASSQGPPYRPSGDETQYF. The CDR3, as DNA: TGCGCCAGCAGCCAAGGGCCTCCCTATCGTCCTAGCGGGGATGAGACCCAGTACTTC.

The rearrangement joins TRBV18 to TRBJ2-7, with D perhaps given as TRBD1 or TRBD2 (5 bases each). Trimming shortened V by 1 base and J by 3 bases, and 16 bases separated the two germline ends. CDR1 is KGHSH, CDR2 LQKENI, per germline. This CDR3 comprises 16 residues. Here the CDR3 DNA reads TGTGCCAGCTCACCACAGAATGTCGGGGCCCTCTACGAGCAGTACTTC. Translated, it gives CASSPQNVGALYEQYF.

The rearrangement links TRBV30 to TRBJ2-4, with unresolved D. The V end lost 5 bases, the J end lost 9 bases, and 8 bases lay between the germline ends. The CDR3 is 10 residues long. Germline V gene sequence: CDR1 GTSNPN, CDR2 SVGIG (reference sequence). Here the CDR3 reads CAWPTCIQYF. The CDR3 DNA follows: TGTGCCTGGCCCACTTGCATTCAGTACTTC.

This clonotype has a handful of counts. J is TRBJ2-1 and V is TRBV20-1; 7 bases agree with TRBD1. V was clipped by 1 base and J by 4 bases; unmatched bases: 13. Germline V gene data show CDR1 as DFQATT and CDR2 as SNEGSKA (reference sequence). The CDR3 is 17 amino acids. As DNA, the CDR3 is TGCAGTGCTAGAGGCGATTCATGGACAGGAGAGTACAATGAGCAGTTCTTC. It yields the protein CSARGDSWTGEYNEQFF.

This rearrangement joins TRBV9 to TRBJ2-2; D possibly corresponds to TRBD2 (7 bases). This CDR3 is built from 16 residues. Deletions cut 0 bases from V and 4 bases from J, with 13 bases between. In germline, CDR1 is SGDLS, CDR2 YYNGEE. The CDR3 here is CASSVEAGALTGELFF. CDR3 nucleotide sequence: TGTGCCAGCAGCGTAGAGGCGGGGGCCCTCACCGGGGAGCTGTTTTTT.

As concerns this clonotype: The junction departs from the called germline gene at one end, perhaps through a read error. This chain's CDR3 is CASRQQGAYDQYF. The CDR3 nucleotides read TGTGCCAGCAGACAACAGGGGGCCTACGACCAGTACTTC. The rearrangement uses TRBV12-3 or TRBV12-4 and TRBJ2-7, with 9 positions matching TRBD1. This CDR3 is 13 amino acids long.

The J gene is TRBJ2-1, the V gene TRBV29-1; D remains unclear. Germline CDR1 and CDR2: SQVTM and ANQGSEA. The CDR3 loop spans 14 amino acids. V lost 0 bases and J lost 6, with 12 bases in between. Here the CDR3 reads CSVEDRRQVNEQFF. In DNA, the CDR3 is TGCAGCGTTGAAGATCGTCGTCAGGTCAATGAGCAGTTCTTC.